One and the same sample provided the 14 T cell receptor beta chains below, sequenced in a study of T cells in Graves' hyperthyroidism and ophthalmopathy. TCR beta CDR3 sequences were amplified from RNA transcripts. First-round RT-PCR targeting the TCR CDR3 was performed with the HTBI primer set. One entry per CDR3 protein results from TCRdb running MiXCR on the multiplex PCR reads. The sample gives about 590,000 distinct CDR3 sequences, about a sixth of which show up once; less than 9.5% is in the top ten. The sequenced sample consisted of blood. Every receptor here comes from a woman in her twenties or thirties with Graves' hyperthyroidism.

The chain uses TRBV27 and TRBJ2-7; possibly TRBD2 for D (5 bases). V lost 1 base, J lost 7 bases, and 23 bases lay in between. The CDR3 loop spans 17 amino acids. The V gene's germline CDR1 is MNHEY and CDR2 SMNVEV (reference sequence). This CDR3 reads CASSLWAGLAPNNEQYF. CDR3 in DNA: TGTGCCAGCAGTTTATGGGCCGGGCTAGCCCCCAACAATGAGCAGTACTTC.

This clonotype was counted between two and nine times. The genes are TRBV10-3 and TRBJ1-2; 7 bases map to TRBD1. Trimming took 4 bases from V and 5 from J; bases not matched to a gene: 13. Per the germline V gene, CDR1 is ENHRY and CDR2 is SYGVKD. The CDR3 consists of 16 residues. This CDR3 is CAISARPETGFYGYTF. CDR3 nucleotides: TGTGCCATCAGTGCAAGGCCAGAGACAGGGTTTTATGGCTACACCTTC.

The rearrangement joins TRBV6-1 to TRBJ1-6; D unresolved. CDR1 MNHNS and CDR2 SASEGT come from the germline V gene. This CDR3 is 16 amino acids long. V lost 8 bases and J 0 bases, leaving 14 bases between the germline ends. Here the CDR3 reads CASGRGGSSYNSPLHF. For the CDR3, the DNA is TGTGCCAGCGGCCGGGGAGGTAGCTCCTATAATTCACCCCTCCACTTT.

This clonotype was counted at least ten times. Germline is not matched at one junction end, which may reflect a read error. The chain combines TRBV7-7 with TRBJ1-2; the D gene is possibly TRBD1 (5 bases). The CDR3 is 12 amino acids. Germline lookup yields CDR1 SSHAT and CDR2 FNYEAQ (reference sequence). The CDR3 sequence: CASSSRTNGYTF. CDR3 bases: TGTGCTAGCAGCTCCCGGACAAATGGCTACACCTTC. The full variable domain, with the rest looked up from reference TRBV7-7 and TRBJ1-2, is GAGVSQSPRYKVTKRGQDVTLRCDPISSHATLYWYQQALGQGPEFLTYFNYEAQPDKSGLPSDRFSAERPEGSISTLTIQRTEQRDSAMYRCASSSRTNGYTFGSGTRLTVV.

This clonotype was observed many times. The CDR3 sequence is CASSYISHEQYF. CDR3 DNA sequence: TGTGCCAGCAGCTACATCAGCCACGAGCAGTACTTC. The rearrangement joins TRBV6-2 or TRBV6-3 to TRBJ2-7; no firm D call. The CDR3 consists of 12 residues. Trimming stripped 6 bases from V and 5 bases from J, with 11 bases between. CDR1 is MNHEY, CDR2 SVGEGT, per germline.

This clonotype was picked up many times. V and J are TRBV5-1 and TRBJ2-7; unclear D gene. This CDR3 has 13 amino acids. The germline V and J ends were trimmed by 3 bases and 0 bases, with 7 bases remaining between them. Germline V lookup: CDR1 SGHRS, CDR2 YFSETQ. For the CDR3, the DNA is TGCGCCAGCAGCTGGAGTTCCTCCTACGAGCAGTACTTC. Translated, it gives CASSWSSSYEQYF.

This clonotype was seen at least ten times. The CDR3 loop reads CASSQEGTGGIGQPQHF. The CDR3 region has the DNA TGCGCCAGCAGCCAAGAAGGAACAGGGGGCATAGGTCAGCCCCAGCATTTT. V usage is TRBV4-1 and J usage is TRBJ1-5; 9 bases fit TRBD1. Trimming cost V 0 bases and J 6 bases; bases outside gene matches: 9. CDR1 and CDR2 (germline): MGHRA, YSYEKL. The CDR3 is 17 amino acids.

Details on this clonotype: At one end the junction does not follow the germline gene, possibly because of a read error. In DNA, the CDR3 is TGCAGTGCCAGAGACGCGCGGGCAAGCACAGATACGCAGTATTTT. Its protein is CSARDARASTDTQYF. This chain links TRBV20-1 with TRBJ2-3; maybe TRBD2 (5 bases). Germline loops: CDR1 DFQATT, CDR2 SNEGSKA (reference sequence). CDR3 length: 15 amino acids.

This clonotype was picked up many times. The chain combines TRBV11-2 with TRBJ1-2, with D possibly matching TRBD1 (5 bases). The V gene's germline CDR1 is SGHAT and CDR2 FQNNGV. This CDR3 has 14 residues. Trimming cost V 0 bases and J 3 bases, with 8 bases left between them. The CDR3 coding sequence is TGTGCCAGCAGCTTAGATTTGGGGGACTATGGCTACACCTTC. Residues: CASSLDLGDYGYTF. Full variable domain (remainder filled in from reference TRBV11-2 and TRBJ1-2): EAGVAQSPRYKIIEKRQSVAFWCNPISGHATLYWYQQILGQGPKLLIQFQNNGVVDDSQLPKDRFSAERLKGVDSTLKIQPAKLEDSAVYLCASSLDLGDYGYTFGSGTRLTVV.

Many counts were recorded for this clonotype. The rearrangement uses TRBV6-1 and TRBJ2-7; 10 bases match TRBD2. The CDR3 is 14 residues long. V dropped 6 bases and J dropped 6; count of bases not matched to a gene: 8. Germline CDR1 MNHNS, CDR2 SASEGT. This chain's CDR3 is CASRLSGRVFEQYF. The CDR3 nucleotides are TGTGCCAGCAGGCTAAGCGGGAGGGTGTTCGAGCAGTACTTC.

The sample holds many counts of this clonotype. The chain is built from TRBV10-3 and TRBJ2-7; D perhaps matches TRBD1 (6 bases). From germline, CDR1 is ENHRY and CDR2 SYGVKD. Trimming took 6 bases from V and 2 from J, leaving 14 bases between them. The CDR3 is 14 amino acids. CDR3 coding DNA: TGTGCCATCAGAACCACAGGGAATCCCTACGAGCAGTACTTC. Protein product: CAIRTTGNPYEQYF.

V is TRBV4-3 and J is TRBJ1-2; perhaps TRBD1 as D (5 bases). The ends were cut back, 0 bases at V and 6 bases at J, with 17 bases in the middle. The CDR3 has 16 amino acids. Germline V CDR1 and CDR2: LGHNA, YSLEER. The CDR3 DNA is TGCGCCAGCAGCCAAGATATAACAATCCGGGACCATGGCTACACCTTC. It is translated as CASSQDITIRDHGYTF.

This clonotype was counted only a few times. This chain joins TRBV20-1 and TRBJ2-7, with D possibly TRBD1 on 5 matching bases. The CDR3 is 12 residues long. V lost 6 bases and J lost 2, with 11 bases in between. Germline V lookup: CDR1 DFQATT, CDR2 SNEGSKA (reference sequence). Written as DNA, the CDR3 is TGCAGTGCCGCGACAGAGGCCTACGAGCAGTACTTC. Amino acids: CSAATEAYEQYF.

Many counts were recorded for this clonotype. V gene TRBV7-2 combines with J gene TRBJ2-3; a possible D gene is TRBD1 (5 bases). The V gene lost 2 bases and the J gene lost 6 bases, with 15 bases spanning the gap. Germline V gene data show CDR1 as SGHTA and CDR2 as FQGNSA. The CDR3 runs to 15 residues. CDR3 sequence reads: CASSLQGWIRDTQYF. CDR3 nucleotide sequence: TGTGCCAGCAGCTTACAGGGCTGGATTCGTGATACGCAGTATTTT.